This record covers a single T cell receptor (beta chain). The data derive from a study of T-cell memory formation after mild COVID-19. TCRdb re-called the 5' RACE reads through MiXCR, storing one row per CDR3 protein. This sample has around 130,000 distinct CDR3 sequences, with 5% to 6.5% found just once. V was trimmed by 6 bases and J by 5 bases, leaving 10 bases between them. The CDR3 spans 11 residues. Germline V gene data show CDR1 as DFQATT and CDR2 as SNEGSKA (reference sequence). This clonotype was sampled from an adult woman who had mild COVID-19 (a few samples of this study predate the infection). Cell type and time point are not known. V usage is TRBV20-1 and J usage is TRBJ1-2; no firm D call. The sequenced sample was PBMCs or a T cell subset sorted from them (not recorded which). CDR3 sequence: CSAGPGYGYTF. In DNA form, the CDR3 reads TGCAGTGCCGGGCCGGGATATGGCTACACCTTC.